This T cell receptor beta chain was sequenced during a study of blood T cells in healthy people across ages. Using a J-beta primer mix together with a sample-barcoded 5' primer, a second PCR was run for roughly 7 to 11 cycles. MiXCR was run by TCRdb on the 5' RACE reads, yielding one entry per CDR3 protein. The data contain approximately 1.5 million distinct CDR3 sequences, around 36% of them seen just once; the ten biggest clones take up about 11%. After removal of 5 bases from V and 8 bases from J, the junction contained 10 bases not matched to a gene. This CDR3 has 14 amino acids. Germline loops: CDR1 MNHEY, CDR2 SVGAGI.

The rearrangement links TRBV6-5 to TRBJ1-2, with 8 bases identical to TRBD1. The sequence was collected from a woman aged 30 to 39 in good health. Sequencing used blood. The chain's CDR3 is CASSPDRGGGGYTF. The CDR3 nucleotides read TGTGCCAGCAGTCCCGACAGGGGTGGAGGCGGCTACACCTTC.